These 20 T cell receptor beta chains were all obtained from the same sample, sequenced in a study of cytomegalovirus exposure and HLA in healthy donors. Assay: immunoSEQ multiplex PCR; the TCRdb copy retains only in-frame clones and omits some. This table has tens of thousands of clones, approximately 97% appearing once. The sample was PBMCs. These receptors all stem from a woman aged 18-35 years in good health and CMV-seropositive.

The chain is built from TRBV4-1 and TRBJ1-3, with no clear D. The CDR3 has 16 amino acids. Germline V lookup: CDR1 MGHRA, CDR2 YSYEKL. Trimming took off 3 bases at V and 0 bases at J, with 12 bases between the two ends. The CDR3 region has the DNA TGCGCCAGCAGCCAGTTACCACCGCGCTCTGGAAACACCATATATTTT. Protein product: CASSQLPPRSGNTIYF.

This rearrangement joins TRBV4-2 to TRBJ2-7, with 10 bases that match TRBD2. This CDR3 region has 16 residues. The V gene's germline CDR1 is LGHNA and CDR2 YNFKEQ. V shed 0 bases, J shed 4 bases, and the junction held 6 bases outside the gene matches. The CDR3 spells CASSQEPSGSVYEQYF. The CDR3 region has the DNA TGTGCCAGCAGCCAAGAGCCTAGCGGGAGTGTTTACGAGCAGTACTTC.

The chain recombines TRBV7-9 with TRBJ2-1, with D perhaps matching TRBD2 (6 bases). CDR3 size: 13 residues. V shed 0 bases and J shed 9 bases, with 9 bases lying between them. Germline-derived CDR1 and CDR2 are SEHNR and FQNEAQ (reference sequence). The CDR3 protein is CASSLAGGGEQFF. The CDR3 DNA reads TGTGCCAGCAGCTTAGCGGGGGGAGGTGAGCAGTTCTTC.

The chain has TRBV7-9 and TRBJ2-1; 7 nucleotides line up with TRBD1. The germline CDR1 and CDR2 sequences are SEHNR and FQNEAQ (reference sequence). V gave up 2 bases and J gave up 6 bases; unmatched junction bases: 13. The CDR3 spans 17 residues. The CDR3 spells CASSLKGGRSPGNEQFF. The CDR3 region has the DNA TGTGCCAGCAGCTTAAAAGGGGGCAGGTCCCCCGGCAATGAGCAGTTCTTC. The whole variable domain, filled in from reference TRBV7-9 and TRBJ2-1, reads DTGVSQNPRHKITKRGQNVTFRCDPISEHNRLYWYRQTLGQGPEFLTYFQNEAQLEKSRLLSDRFSAERPKGSFSTLEIQRTEQGDSAMYLCASSLKGGRSPGNEQFFGPGTRLTVL.

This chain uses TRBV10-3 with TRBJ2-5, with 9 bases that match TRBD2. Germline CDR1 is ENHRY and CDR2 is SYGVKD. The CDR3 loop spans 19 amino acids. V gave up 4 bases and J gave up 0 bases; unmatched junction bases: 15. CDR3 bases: TGTGCCATCAGTGTAACCTGGTTGTCGGCTAGCGGGAACCAAGAGACCCAGTACTTC. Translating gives CAISVTWLSASGNQETQYF.

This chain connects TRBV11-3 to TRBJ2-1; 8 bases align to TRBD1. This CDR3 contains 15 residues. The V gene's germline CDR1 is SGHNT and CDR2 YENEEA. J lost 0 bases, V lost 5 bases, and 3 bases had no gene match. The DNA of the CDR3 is TGTGCCAGCAGCACAGGGGGGAGCTCCTACAATGAGCAGTTCTTC. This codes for CASSTGGSSYNEQFF.

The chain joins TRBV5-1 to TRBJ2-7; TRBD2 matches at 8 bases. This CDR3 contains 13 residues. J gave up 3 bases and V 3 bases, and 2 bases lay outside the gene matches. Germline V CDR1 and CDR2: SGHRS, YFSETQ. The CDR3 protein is CASSYGGDYEQYF. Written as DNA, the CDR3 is TGCGCCAGCAGCTACGGGGGGGACTACGAGCAGTACTTC.

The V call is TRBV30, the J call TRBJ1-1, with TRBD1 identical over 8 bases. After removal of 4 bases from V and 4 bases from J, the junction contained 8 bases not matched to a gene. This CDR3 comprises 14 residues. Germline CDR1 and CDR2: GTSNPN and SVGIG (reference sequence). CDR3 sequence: CAWNPGGRATEAFF. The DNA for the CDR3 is TGTGCCTGGAATCCAGGGGGCCGGGCCACTGAAGCTTTCTTT.

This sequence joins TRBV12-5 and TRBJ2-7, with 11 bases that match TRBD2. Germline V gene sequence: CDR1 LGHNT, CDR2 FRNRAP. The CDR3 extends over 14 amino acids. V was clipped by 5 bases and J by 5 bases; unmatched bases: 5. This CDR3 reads CASGVSGRANEQYF. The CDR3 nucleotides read TGTGCTAGTGGTGTTAGCGGGAGGGCCAACGAGCAGTACTTC.

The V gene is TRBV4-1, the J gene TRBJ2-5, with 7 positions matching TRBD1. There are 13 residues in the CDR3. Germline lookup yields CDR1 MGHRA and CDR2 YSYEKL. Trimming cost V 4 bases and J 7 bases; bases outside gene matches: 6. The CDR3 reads CASSRQGLGTQYF. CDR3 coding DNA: TGCGCCAGCAGCCGACAGGGTCTCGGGACCCAGTACTTC.

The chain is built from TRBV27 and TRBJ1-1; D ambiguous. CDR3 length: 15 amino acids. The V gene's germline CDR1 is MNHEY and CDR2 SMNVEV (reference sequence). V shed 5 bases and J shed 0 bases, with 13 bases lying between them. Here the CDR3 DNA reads TGTGCCAGCAGTCCACCCGGAGGGATGAACACTGAAGCTTTCTTT. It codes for CASSPPGGMNTEAFF.

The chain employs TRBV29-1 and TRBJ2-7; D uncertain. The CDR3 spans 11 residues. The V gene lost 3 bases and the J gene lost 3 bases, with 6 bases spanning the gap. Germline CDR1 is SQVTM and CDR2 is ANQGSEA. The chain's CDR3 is CSVEGNYEQYF. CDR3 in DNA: TGCAGCGTTGAGGGCAACTACGAGCAGTACTTC.

CDR3 nucleotides: TGTGCCACCGCGGGAGGAGCCTACGAGCAGTACTTC. Translated: CATAGGAYEQYF. V gene TRBV2 combines with J gene TRBJ2-7; TRBD2 matches at 8 bases. Trimming took 10 bases from V and 2 from J; bases not matched to a gene: 4. Germline CDR1 and CDR2: SNHLY and FYNNEI. The CDR3 sequence is 12 residues long.

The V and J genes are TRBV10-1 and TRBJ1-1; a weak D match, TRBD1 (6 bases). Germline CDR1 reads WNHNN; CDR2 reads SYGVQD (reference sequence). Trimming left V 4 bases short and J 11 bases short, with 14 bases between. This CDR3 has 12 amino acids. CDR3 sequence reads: CASSAGQGKAFF. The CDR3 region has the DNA TGCGCCAGCAGTGCCGGGCAGGGGAAGGCTTTCTTT.

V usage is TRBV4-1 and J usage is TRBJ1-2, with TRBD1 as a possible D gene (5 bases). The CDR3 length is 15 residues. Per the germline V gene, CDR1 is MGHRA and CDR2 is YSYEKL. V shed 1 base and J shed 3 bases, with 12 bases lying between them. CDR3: CASSQGVGLDYGYTF. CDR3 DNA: TGCGCCAGCAGCCAAGGGGTGGGGCTTGACTATGGCTACACCTTC.

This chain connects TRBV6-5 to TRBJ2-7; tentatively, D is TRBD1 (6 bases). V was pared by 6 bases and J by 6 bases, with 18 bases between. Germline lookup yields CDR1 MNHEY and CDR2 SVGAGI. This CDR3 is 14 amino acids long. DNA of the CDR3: TGTGCCAGCAGAACCGGGACATCCGTCTCCGAGCAGTACTTC. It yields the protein CASRTGTSVSEQYF.

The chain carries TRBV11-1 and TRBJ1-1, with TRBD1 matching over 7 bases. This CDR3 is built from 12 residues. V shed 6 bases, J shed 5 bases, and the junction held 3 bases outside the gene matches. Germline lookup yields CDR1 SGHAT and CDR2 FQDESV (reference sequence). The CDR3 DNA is TGTGCCAGCAGTCCGACAGGGACTGAAGCTTTCTTT. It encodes CASSPTGTEAFF. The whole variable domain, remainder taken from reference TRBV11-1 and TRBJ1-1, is EAEVAQSPRYKITEKSQAVAFWCDPISGHATLYWYRQILGQGPELLVQFQDESVVDDSQLPKDRFSAERLKGVDSTLKIQPAELGDSAMYLCASSPTGTEAFFGQGTRLTVV.

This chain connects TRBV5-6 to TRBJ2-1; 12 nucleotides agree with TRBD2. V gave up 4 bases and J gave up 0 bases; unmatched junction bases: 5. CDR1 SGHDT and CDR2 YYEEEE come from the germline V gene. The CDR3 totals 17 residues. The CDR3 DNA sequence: TGTGCCAGCAGCGGAGGGACTAGCGGGCGCTCCTACAATGAGCAGTTCTTC. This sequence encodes CASSGGTSGRSYNEQFF. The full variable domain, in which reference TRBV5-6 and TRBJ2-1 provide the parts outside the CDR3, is DAGVTQSPTHLIKTRGQQVTLRCSPKSGHDTVSWYQQALGQGPQFIFQYYEEEERQRGNFPDRFSGHQFPNYSSELNVNALLLGDSALYLCASSGGTSGRSYNEQFFGPGTRLTVL.

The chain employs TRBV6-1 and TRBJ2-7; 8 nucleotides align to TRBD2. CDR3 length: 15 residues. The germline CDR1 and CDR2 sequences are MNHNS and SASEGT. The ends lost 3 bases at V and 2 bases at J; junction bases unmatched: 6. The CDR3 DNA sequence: TGTGCCAGCAGTGACGGACTAGCTGGCACCTACGAGCAGTACTTC. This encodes CASSDGLAGTYEQYF.

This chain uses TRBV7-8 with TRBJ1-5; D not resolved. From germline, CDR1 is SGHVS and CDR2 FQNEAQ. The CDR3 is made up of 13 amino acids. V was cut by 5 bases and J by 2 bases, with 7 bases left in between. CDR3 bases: TGTGCCAGCAGCCCCGGAGGCAATCAGCCCCAGCATTTT. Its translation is CASSPGGNQPQHF.